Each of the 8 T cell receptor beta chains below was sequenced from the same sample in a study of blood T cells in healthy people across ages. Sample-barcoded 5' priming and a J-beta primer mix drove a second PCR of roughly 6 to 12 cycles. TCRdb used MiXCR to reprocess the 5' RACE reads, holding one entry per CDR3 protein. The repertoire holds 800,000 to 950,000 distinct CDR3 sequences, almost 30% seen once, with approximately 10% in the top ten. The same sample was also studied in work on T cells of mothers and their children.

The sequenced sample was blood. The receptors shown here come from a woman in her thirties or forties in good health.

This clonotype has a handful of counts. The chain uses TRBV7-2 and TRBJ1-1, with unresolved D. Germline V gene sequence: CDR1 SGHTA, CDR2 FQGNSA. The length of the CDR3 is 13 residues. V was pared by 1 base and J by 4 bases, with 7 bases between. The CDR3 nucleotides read TGTGCCAGCAGCTTAGGGCAGTTCACTGAAGCTTTCTTT. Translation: CASSLGQFTEAFF.

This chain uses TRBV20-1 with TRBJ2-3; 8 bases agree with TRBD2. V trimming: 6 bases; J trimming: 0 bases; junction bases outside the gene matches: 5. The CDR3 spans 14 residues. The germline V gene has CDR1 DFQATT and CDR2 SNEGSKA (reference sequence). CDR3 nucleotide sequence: TGCAGTGCCGATAGCGGGACTAGCACAGATACGCAGTATTTT. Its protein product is CSADSGTSTDTQYF.

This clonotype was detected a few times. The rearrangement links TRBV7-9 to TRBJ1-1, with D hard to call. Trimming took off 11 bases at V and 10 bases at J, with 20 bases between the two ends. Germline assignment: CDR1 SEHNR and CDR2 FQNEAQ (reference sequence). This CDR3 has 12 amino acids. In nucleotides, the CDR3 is TGTGCCGGTTCAAGGGATACCGGAGGAGCTTTCTTT. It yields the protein CAGSRDTGGAFF. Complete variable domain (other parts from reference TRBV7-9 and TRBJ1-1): DTGVSQNPRHKITKRGQNVTFRCDPISEHNRLYWYRQTLGQGPEFLTYFQNEAQLEKSRLLSDRFSAERPKGSFSTLEIQRTEQGDSAMYLCAGSRDTGGAFFGQGTRLTVV.

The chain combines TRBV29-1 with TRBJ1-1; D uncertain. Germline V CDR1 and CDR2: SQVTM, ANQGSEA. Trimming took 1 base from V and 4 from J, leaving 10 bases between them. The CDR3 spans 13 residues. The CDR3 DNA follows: TGCAGCGTTGAAGCTGGGATGGGCACTGAAGCTTTCTTT. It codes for CSVEAGMGTEAFF. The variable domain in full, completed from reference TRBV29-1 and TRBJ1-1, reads SAVISQKPSRDICQRGTSLTIQCQVDSQVTMMFWYRQQPGQSLTLIATANQGSEATYESGFVIDKFPISRPNLTFSTLTVSNMSPEDSSIYLCSVEAGMGTEAFFGQGTRLTVV.

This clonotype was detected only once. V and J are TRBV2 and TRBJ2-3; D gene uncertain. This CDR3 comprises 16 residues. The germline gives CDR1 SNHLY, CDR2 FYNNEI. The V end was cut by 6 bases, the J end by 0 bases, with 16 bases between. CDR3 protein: CASSRWAATSTDTQYF. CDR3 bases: TGTGCCAGCAGCCGTTGGGCAGCCACTAGCACAGATACGCAGTATTTT.

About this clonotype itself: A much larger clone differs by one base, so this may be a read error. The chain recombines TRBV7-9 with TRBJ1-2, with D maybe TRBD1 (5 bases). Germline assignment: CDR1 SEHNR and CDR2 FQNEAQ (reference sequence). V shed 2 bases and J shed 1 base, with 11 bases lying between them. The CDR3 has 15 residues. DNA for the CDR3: TGTGCCAGCAGCTTACCCCAGACAGATAACTATGGCTACACCTTC. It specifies CASSLPQTDNYGYTF. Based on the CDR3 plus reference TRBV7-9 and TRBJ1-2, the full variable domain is DTGVSQNPRHKITKRGQNVTFRCDPISEHNRLYWYRQTLGQGPEFLTYFQNEAQLEKSRLLSDRFSAERPKGSFSTLEIQRTEQGDSAMYLCASSLPQTDNYGYTFGSGTRLTVV.

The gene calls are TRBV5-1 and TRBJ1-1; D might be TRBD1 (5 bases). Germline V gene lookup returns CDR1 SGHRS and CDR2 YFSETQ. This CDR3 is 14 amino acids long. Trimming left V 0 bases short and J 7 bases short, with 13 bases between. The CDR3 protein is CASSLVGRENEAFF. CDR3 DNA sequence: TGCGCCAGCAGCTTGGTGGGACGCGAGAATGAAGCTTTCTTT.

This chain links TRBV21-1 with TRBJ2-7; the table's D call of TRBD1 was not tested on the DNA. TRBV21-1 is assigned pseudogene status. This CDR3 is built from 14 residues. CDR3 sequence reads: CASSSLRRGPEQYF. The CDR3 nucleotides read TGTGCCAGCAGCAGTTTACGCCGGGGACCCGAGCAGTACTTC.